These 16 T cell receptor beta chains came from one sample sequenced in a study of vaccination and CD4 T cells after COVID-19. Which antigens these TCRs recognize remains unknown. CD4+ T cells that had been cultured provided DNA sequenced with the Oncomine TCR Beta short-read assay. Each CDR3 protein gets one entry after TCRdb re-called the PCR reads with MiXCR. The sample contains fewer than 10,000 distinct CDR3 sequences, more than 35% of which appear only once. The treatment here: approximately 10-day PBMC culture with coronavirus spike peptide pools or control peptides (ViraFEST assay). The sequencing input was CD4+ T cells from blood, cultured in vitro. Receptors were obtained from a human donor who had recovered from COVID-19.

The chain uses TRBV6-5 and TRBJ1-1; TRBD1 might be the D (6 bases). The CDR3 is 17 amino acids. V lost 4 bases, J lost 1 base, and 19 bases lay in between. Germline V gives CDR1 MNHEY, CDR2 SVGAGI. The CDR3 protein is CASSLKGRGAWNTEAFF. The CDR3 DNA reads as TGTGCCAGCAGTTTGAAGGGGAGGGGGGCCTGGAACACTGAAGCTTTCTTT.

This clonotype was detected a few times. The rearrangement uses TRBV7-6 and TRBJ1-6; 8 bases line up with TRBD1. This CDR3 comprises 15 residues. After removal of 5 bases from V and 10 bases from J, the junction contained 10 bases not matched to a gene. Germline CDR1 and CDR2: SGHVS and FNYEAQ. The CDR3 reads CASSPEWTGNSPLHF. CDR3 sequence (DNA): TGTGCCAGCAGCCCTGAATGGACAGGGAACTCACCCCTCCACTTT.

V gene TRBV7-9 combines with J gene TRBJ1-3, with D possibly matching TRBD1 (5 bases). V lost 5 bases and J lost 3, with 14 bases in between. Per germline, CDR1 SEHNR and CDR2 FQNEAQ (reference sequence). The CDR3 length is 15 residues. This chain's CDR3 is CASSRVQGIGNTIYF. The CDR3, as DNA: TGTGCCAGCAGCCGGGTGCAGGGAATTGGAAACACCATATATTTT.

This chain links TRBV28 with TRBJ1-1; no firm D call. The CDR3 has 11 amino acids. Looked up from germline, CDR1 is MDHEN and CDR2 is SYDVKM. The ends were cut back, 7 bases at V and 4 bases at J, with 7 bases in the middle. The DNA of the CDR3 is TGTGCCAGCATTCTTATCACTGAAGCTTTCTTT. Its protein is CASILITEAFF.

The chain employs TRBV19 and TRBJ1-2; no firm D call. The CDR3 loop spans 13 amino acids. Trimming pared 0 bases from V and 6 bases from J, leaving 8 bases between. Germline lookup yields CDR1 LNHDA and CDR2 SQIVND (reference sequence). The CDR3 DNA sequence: TGTGCCAGTAGTATAGACCGGTATGATGGCTACACCTTC. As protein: CASSIDRYDGYTF.

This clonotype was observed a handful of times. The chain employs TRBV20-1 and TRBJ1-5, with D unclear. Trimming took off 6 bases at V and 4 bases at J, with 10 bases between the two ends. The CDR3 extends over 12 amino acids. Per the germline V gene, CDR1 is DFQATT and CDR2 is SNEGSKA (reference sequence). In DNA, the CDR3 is TGCAGTGCCCACGACGGGAATCAGCCCCAGCATTTT. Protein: CSAHDGNQPQHF.

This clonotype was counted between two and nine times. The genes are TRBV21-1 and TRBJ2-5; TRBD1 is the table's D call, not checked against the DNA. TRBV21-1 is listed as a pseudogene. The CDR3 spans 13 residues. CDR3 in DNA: TGTGCCAGCAGCAAAGCGGCAGGGGAGACCCAGTACTTC. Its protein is CASSKAAGETQYF.

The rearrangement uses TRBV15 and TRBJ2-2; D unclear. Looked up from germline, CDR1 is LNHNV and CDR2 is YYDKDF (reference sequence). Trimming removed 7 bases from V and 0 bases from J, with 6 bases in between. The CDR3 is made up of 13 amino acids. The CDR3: CATTTPNTGELFF. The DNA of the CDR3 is TGTGCCACCACGACACCGAACACCGGGGAGCTGTTTTTT.

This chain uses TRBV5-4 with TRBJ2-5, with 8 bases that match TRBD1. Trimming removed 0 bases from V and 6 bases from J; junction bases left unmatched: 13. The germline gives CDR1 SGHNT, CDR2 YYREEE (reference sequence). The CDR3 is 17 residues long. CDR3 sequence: CASSLGPVGTGGKTQYF. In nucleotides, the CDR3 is TGTGCCAGCAGCTTGGGGCCGGTGGGGACAGGAGGAAAGACCCAGTACTTC.

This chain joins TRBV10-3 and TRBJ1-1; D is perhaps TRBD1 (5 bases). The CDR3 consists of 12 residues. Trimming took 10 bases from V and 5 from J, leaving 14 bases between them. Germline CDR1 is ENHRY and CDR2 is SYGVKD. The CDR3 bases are TGTGCCACCTGTTCCGGGGGAACTGAAGCTTTCTTT. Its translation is CATCSGGTEAFF.

The CDR3 DNA sequence: TGTGCCAGCAGTCTCGGGACAGGGAACTTAAGGGGTCTCTCGCGTGAGCAGTTCTTC. Encoded protein: CASSLGTGNLRGLSREQFF. J is TRBJ2-1 and V is TRBV6-1; 9 nucleotides line up with TRBD1. The V and J ends lost 5 bases and 9 bases, in that order; junction bases with no gene match: 23. In germline, CDR1 is MNHNS, CDR2 SASEGT. The CDR3 consists of 19 residues.

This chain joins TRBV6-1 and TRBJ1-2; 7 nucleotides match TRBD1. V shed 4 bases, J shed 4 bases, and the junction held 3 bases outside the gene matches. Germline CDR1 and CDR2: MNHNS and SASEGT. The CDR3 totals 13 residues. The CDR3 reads CASSAGTVYGYTF. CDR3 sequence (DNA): TGTGCCAGCAGTGCCGGGACAGTCTATGGCTACACCTTC.

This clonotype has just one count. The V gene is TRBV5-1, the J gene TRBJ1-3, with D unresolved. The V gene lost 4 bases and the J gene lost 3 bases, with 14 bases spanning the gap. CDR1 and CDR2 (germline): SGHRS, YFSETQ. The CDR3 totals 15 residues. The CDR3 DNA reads TGCGCCAGCAGCCCGACCCCGGGGAGTGGAAACACCATATATTTT. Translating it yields CASSPTPGSGNTIYF.

The CDR3 DNA is TGTGCCATCACCGAGGGTGGGAATGAGCAGTTCTTC. Translated: CAITEGGNEQFF. The chain combines TRBV10-3 with TRBJ2-1, with a weak D call TRBD2 (5 bases). This CDR3 is 12 amino acids long. Trimming shortened V by 7 bases and J by 7 bases, and 11 bases separated the two germline ends. Germline values: CDR1 ENHRY, CDR2 SYGVKD.

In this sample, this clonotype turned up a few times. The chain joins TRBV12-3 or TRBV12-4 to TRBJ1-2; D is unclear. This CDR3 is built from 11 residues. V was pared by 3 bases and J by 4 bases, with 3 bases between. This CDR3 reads CASSFSYGYTF. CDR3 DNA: TGTGCCAGCAGTTTCTCCTATGGCTACACCTTC.

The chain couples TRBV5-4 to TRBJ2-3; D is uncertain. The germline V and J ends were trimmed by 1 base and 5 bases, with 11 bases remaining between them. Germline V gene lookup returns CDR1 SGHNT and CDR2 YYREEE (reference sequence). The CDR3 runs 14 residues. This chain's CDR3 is CASSLKSSVDTQYF. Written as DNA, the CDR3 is TGTGCCAGCAGCTTGAAGTCCTCCGTAGATACGCAGTATTTT.